The 25 T cell receptor beta chains listed next were all sequenced from one sample in a study of cytomegalovirus exposure and HLA in healthy donors. The repertoire was sequenced with immunoSEQ multiplex PCR; TCRdb's copy has only in-frame clones and lacks some. The sample lists about 140,000 clones, roughly nine tenths occurring once. The sequenced sample was PBMCs. All receptors come from a man aged 18 to 35 in good health and CMV-seronegative.

V and J are TRBV7-9 and TRBJ2-5; TRBD2 matches 12 bases. There are 14 residues in the CDR3. Germline CDR1 is SEHNR and CDR2 is FQNEAQ (reference sequence). V lost 4 bases to trimming and J lost 4 bases; unmatched junction nucleotides: 1. The CDR3 sequence: CASSSTSGGETQYF. CDR3 coding DNA: TGTGCCAGCAGCTCGACTAGCGGGGGAGAGACCCAGTACTTC.

In its sample, this clone was seen once. The chain joins TRBV27 to TRBJ2-6; 10 positions agree with TRBD1. The CDR3 is 19 amino acids. CDR1 MNHEY and CDR2 SMNVEV come from the germline V gene (reference sequence). V lost 6 bases and J lost 4; bases outside the gene matches: 15. CDR3 region: CASRPMGQGWMAGANVLTF. Written as DNA, the CDR3 is TGTGCCAGCAGGCCGATGGGACAGGGGTGGATGGCGGGGGCCAACGTCCTGACTTTC. The full variable domain, its missing parts supplied by reference TRBV27 and TRBJ2-6, is EAQVTQNPRYLITVTGKKLTVTCSQNMNHEYMSWYRQDPGLGLRQIYYSMNVEVTDKGDVPEGYKVSRKEKRNFPLILESPSPNQTSLYFCASRPMGQGWMAGANVLTFGAGSRLTVL.

This chain uses TRBV6-6 with TRBJ1-4, with TRBD1 matching 9 bases. The germline CDR1 and CDR2 sequences are MNHNY and SVGAGI (reference sequence). This CDR3 has 16 amino acids. Losses at the gene ends were 7 bases for V and 0 bases for J; bases not matched to a gene: 6. The CDR3 here is CASTKGQGTTNEKLFF. The DNA of the CDR3 is TGTGCCAGCACCAAGGGACAGGGTACAACTAATGAAAAACTGTTTTTT.

The chain links TRBV27 to TRBJ2-1, with 10 bases matching TRBD2. The CDR3 consists of 14 residues. V lost 8 bases, J lost 9 bases, and 10 bases stayed unmatched. Germline assignment: CDR1 MNHEY and CDR2 SMNVEV (reference sequence). CDR3 DNA: TGTGCCAGCCGATGGACTAGCGGTGTAAGTGAGCAGTTCTTC. This gives the protein CASRWTSGVSEQFF.

This chain uses TRBV19 with TRBJ1-2; the D gene is possibly TRBD1 (5 bases). Germline loops: CDR1 LNHDA, CDR2 SQIVND (reference sequence). Trimming left V 9 bases short and J 4 bases short, with 12 bases between. The CDR3 has 12 residues. The DNA of the CDR3 is TGTGCCAGCGCGGGACGTGCCTATGGCTACACCTTC. This translates into CASAGRAYGYTF.

V usage is TRBV14 and J usage is TRBJ2-7; 8 positions agree with TRBD2. V dropped 2 bases and J dropped 3; count of bases not matched to a gene: 6. The CDR3 contains 15 residues. The germline CDR1 and CDR2 sequences are SGHDN and FVKESK. The CDR3 DNA follows: TGTGCCAGCAGCCAAAGCGGGGGATTAATCTACGAGCAGTACTTC. Its protein is CASSQSGGLIYEQYF.

V usage is TRBV4-3 and J usage is TRBJ2-1; TRBD1 is a possible D gene (6 bases). Germline loops: CDR1 LGHNA, CDR2 YSLEER. The CDR3 loop spans 15 amino acids. V lost 2 bases to trimming and J lost 12 bases, with 20 bases between them. In DNA form, the CDR3 reads TGCGCCAGCAGCCAAAAGGCCGGGACAACACCCCCGCAGTTCTTC. Translated: CASSQKAGTTPPQFF.

This chain joins TRBV2 and TRBJ1-5, with D unclear. The V gene's germline CDR1 is SNHLY and CDR2 FYNNEI. V was pared by 4 bases and J by 1 base, with 11 bases between. This CDR3 has 15 amino acids. The CDR3 loop is CASSARVVSNQPQHF. CDR3 sequence (DNA): TGTGCCAGCAGTGCTCGAGTTGTGAGCAATCAGCCCCAGCATTTT.

As regards this clone: This specimen includes other DNA sequences encoding the same CDR3. The gene calls are TRBV30 and TRBJ1-5, with D perhaps TRBD1 (6 bases). The V and J ends lost 1 base and 2 bases respectively, with 6 bases between them. The CDR3 has 13 residues. The germline gives CDR1 GTSNPN, CDR2 SVGIG (reference sequence). This CDR3 is CAWSGQGNQPQHF. CDR3 DNA: TGTGCCTGGAGTGGACAGGGCAATCAGCCCCAGCATTTT. Using reference TRBV30 and TRBJ1-5 for the parts outside the CDR3, the full variable domain is SQTIHQWPATLVQPVGSPLSLECTVEGTSNPNLYWYRQAAGRGLQLLFYSVGIGQISSEVPQNLSASRPQDRQFILSSKKLLLSDSGFYLCAWSGQGNQPQHFGDGTRLSIL.

The J gene is TRBJ1-1, the V gene TRBV9; D uncertain. V shed 3 bases and J shed 1 base, with 10 bases lying between them. The CDR3 consists of 14 residues. Germline V gene lookup returns CDR1 SGDLS and CDR2 YYNGEE. The CDR3 nucleotides read TGTGCCAGCAGCGGAGGACTCCCGAACACTGAAGCTTTCTTT. It is translated as CASSGGLPNTEAFF.

The chain recombines TRBV4-1 with TRBJ2-7; the D is unclear. The germline CDR1 and CDR2 sequences are MGHRA and YSYEKL. CDR3 length: 16 residues. V lost 0 bases, J lost 0 bases, and 12 bases lay in between. CDR3 DNA sequence: TGCGCCAGCAGCCAAGAGTTTGGGCAGGTCTCCTACGAGCAGTACTTC. It encodes CASSQEFGQVSYEQYF.

This clone was seen only once. The chain recombines TRBV6-6 with TRBJ1-4; tentatively, D is TRBD1 (6 bases). The CDR3 runs 13 residues. CDR1 and CDR2 (germline): MNHNY, SVGAGI (reference sequence). The V gene lost 2 bases and the J gene lost 12 bases, with 13 bases spanning the gap. The CDR3 DNA reads as TGTGCCAGCAGTTACGATATACAGGGCGAACTGTTTTTT. It encodes CASSYDIQGELFF.

This clone showed up just once. CDR3 in amino acids: CAISDVTEQETQYF. CDR3 in DNA: TGTGCCATCAGTGACGTGACTGAACAAGAGACCCAGTACTTC. V and J are TRBV10-3 and TRBJ2-5; D ambiguous. This CDR3 comprises 14 residues. V was cut by 3 bases and J by 2 bases, with 10 bases left in between. Germline CDR1 reads ENHRY; CDR2 reads SYGVKD.

The CDR3 loop reads CASSLSAREQFF. The CDR3 DNA is TGTGCCAGCAGCTTGTCCGCGCGGGAGCAGTTCTTC. V gene TRBV5-6 combines with J gene TRBJ2-1; no definite D call. The V end lost 1 base, the J end lost 10 bases, and 9 bases lay between the germline ends. Germline assignment: CDR1 SGHDT and CDR2 YYEEEE. There are 12 residues in the CDR3. Filled out from reference TRBV5-6 and TRBJ2-1, the complete variable domain reads DAGVTQSPTHLIKTRGQQVTLRCSPKSGHDTVSWYQQALGQGPQFIFQYYEEEERQRGNFPDRFSGHQFPNYSSELNVNALLLGDSALYLCASSLSAREQFFGPGTRLTVL.

The chain links TRBV7-2 to TRBJ2-5; D remains ambiguous. V was shortened by 4 bases and J by 3 bases, with 3 bases between the two germline ends. Germline-derived CDR1 and CDR2 are SGHTA and FQGNSA. This CDR3 has 11 residues. In nucleotides, the CDR3 is TGTGCCAGCAGCTCTAAAGAGACCCAGTACTTC. Amino acids: CASSSKETQYF.

V usage is TRBV30 and J usage is TRBJ2-1; tentatively, D is TRBD1 (5 bases). The germline V and J ends were trimmed by 4 bases and 4 bases, with 14 bases remaining between them. This CDR3 is built from 14 residues. The germline V gene has CDR1 GTSNPN and CDR2 SVGIG (reference sequence). The CDR3 DNA reads as TGTGCCTGGAACCCGACAGCACCTTACAATGAGCAGTTCTTC. This sequence encodes CAWNPTAPYNEQFF.

This chain joins TRBV19 and TRBJ1-3, with D uncertain. CDR3 size: 15 residues. V shed 3 bases and J shed 0 bases, with 9 bases lying between them. Germline assignment: CDR1 LNHDA and CDR2 SQIVND (reference sequence). CDR3 coding DNA: TGTGCCAGTAGTATTGTACGGGACTCTGGAAACACCATATATTTT. Translating it yields CASSIVRDSGNTIYF.

Only one count was recorded for this clone. V usage is TRBV19 and J usage is TRBJ1-4; 7 positions agree with TRBD1. V gave up 4 bases and J gave up 5 bases; unmatched junction bases: 4. CDR3 length equals 14 residues. CDR1 and CDR2 (germline): LNHDA, SQIVND (reference sequence). The CDR3 nucleotides are TGTGCCAGTAGTACCGGGACAGTAAATGAAAAACTGTTTTTT. As protein: CASSTGTVNEKLFF.

The rearrangement links TRBV7-6 to TRBJ2-5, with TRBD2 matching over 11 bases. CDR1 and CDR2 (germline): SGHVS, FNYEAQ. J gave up 1 base and V 5 bases, and 15 bases lay outside the gene matches. The CDR3 is 19 amino acids. The CDR3 region is CASSHLVSGTSGAQETQYF. CDR3 nucleotides: TGTGCCAGCAGCCACCTGGTCTCCGGGACTAGCGGCGCCCAAGAGACCCAGTACTTC.

The chain links TRBV2 to TRBJ2-7; perhaps TRBD1 as D (5 bases). This CDR3 contains 13 residues. The germline V gene encodes CDR1 SNHLY and CDR2 FYNNEI. The V end was cut by 4 bases, the J end by 3 bases, with 10 bases between. The CDR3 loop is CASSGDGHYEQYF. CDR3 sequence (DNA): TGTGCCAGCAGTGGAGACGGACACTACGAGCAGTACTTC. The whole variable domain, filled in from reference TRBV2 and TRBJ2-7, reads EPEVTQTPSHQVTQMGQEVILRCVPISNHLYFYWYRQILGQKVEFLVSFYNNEISEKSEIFDDQFSVERPDGSNFTLKIRSTKLEDSAMYFCASSGDGHYEQYFGPGTRLTVT.

As DNA, the CDR3 is TGTGCCAGCAGTTACCCACAGGGCGATCAGCCCCAGCATTTT. The encoded protein is CASSYPQGDQPQHF. V usage is TRBV6-6 and J usage is TRBJ1-5, with D perhaps TRBD1 (6 bases). The CDR3 loop spans 14 amino acids. Trimming pared 2 bases from V and 5 bases from J, leaving 10 bases between. Per germline, CDR1 MNHNY and CDR2 SVGAGI (reference sequence).

The DNA of the CDR3 is TGCGCCAGCAGCTTGGTAGTGGGACAGAGACTTAACTATGGCTACACCTTC. Translation: CASSLVVGQRLNYGYTF. This rearrangement joins TRBV5-1 to TRBJ1-2, with 7 bases lining up with TRBD1. V gave up 0 bases and J gave up 1 base; unmatched junction bases: 9. CDR3 length: 17 residues. Germline V gives CDR1 SGHRS, CDR2 YFSETQ.

The chain uses TRBV9 and TRBJ1-4; TRBD1 matches at 11 bases. V trimming: 3 bases; J trimming: 7 bases; junction bases outside the gene matches: 5. Germline values: CDR1 SGDLS, CDR2 YYNGEE. The CDR3 runs 15 residues. CDR3 sequence: CASSAGQGAGEKLFF. CDR3 nucleotide sequence: TGTGCCAGCAGCGCAGGACAGGGGGCGGGTGAAAAACTGTTTTTT. Looking up the rest from reference TRBV9 and TRBJ1-4 gives the full variable domain: DSGVTQTPKHLITATGQRVTLRCSPRSGDLSVYWYQQSLDQGLQFLIQYYNGEERAKGNILERFSAQQFPDLHSELNLSSLELGDSALYFCASSAGQGAGEKLFFGSGTQLSVL.

This clone appeared a few times. This rearrangement joins TRBV30 to TRBJ1-2; D remains ambiguous. The germline V and J ends were trimmed by 3 bases and 7 bases, with 12 bases remaining between them. The CDR3 runs 12 residues. Per the germline V gene, CDR1 is GTSNPN and CDR2 is SVGIG (reference sequence). CDR3 in DNA: TGTGCCTGGAGCGAGGGATTGGGTGGCTACACCTTC. This codes for CAWSEGLGGYTF.

The chain has TRBV6-5 and TRBJ1-3, with D perhaps TRBD1 (5 bases). V was cut by 5 bases and J by 0 bases, with 11 bases left in between. Germline lookup yields CDR1 MNHEY and CDR2 SVGAGI. CDR3 length: 15 amino acids. The CDR3 protein is CASSQGTLSGNTIYF. CDR3 nucleotides: TGTGCCAGCAGTCAGGGAACACTCTCTGGAAACACCATATATTTT.